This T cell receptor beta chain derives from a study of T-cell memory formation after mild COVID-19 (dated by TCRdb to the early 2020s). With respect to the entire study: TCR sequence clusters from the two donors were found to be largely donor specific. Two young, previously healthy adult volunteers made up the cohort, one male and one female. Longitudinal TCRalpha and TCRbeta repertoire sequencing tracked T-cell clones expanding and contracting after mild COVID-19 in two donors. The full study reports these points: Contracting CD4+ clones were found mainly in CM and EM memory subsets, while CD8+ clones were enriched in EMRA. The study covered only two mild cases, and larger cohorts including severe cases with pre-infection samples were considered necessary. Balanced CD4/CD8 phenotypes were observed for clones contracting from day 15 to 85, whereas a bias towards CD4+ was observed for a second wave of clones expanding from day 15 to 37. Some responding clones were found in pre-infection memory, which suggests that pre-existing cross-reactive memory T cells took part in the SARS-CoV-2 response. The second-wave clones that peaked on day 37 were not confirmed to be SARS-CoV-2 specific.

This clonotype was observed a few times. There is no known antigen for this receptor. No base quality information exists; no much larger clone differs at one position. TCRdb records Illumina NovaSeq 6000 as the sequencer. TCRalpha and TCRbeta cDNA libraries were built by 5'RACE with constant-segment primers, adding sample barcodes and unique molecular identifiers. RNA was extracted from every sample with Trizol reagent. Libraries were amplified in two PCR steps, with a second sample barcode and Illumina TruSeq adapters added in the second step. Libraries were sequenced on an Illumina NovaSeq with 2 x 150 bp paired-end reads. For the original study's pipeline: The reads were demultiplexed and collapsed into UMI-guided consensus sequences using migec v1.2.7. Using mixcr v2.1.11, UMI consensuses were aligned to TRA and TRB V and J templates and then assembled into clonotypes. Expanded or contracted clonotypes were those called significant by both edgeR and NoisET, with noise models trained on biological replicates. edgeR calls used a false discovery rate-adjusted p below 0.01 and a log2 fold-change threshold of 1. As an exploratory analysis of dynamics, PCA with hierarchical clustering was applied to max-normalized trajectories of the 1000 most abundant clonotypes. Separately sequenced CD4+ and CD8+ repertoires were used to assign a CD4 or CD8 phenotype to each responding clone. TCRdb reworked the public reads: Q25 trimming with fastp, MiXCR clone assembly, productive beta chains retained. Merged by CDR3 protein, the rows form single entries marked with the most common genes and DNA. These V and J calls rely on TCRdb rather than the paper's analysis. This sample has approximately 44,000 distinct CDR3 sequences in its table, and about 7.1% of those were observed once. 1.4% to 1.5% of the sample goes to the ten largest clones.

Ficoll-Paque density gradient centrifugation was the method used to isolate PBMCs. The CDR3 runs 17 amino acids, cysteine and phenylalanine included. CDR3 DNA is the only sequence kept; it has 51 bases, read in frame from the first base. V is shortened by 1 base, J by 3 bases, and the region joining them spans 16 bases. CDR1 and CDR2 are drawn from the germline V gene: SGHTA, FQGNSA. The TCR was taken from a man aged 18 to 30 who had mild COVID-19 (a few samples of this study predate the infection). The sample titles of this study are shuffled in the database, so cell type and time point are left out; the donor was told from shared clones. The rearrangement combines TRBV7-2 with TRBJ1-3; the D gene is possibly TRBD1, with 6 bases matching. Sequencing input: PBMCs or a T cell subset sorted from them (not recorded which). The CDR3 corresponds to CASSLGPQGNHGNTIYF. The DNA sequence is TGTGCCAGCAGCTTAGGGCCCCAGGGGAACCATGGAAACACCATATATTTT.